These 13 T cell receptor beta chains were sequenced from one sample in a study of OX40 agonist ivuxolimab in advanced cancers. This table comes from immunoSEQ multiplex PCR, and its TCRdb copy is limited to in-frame clones, with some not included. The sample has about 150,000 clones; roughly 92% are singletons. Sample: CD4+ or CD8+ T cells sorted from blood, taken in a trial of the OX40 agonist ivuxolimab. These receptors were collected from an adult with an advanced solid tumor such as melanoma, head and neck, liver or kidney cancer.

V and J are TRBV18 and TRBJ2-1, with 7 bases fitting TRBD1. V lost 2 bases and J lost 4; bases outside the gene matches: 8. Germline CDR1 reads KGHSH; CDR2 reads LQKENI. This CDR3 comprises 16 residues. In nucleotides, the CDR3 is TGTGCCAGCTCACCATGGACAGGATCGGATTACAATGAGCAGTTCTTC. Translation gives CASSPWTGSDYNEQFF.

The rearrangement uses TRBV5-1 and TRBJ2-5, with 11 bases matching TRBD2. Germline assignment: CDR1 SGHRS and CDR2 YFSETQ. V gave up 4 bases and J gave up 2 bases; unmatched junction bases: 13. The CDR3 runs to 18 residues. The CDR3 nucleotides read TGCGCCAGCAGCAGGGGATTTGGGACTAGCGGCCGTCAAGAGACCCAGTACTTC. Translation gives CASSRGFGTSGRQETQYF.

This rearrangement joins TRBV5-4 to TRBJ1-2, with 7 bases fitting TRBD1. The germline CDR1 and CDR2 sequences are SGHNT and YYREEE (reference sequence). This CDR3 region has 14 residues. V lost 4 bases, J lost 3 bases, and 6 bases stayed unmatched. The CDR3 DNA sequence: TGTGCCAGCAGCCCTTCCGGGACAGACTATGGCTACACCTTC. Amino acids: CASSPSGTDYGYTF.

The rearrangement uses TRBV9 and TRBJ1-6; 8 nucleotides align to TRBD1. In germline, CDR1 is SGDLS, CDR2 YYNGEE. The CDR3 runs to 17 residues. The J segment lost 7 bases and the V segment lost 4 bases, leaving 13 bases of the junction unmatched. CDR3 nucleotide sequence: TGTGCCAGCAGCCCCAGAGGTGACAGGGGAGCGAATTCACCCCTCCACTTT. It specifies CASSPRGDRGANSPLHF.

This chain links TRBV7-8 with TRBJ2-7; 15 bases are a match to TRBD2. Germline V lookup: CDR1 SGHVS, CDR2 FQNEAQ. The V gene end was trimmed by 5 bases and the J gene end by 5 bases; junction bases not matched to a gene: 7. This CDR3 region has 16 residues. The CDR3 loop is CASSELGTSGRNEQYF. CDR3 coding DNA: TGTGCCAGCAGCGAACTCGGGACTAGCGGGAGGAACGAGCAGTACTTC.

The genes are TRBV7-2 and TRBJ2-5, with 8 bases aligning to TRBD1. Germline trimming cut 5 bases from V and 4 bases from J; bases unmatched to any gene: 6. CDR3 size: 14 residues. CDR1 and CDR2 (germline): SGHTA, FQGNSA. The CDR3 region is CASSPGTGLETQYF. In DNA, the CDR3 is TGTGCCAGCAGCCCTGGGACAGGTCTAGAGACCCAGTACTTC. The full variable domain, with the rest looked up from reference TRBV7-2 and TRBJ2-5, is GAGVSQSPSNKVTEKGKDVELRCDPISGHTALYWYRQSLGQGLEFLIYFQGNSAPDKSGLPSDRFSAERTGGSVSTLTIQRTQQEDSAVYLCASSPGTGLETQYFGPGTRLLVL.

This clone has just one count. V gene TRBV9 combines with J gene TRBJ1-5, with TRBD1 matching over 8 bases. The J segment lost 3 bases and the V segment lost 4 bases, leaving 6 bases of the junction unmatched. This CDR3 has 15 amino acids. Germline V gene sequence: CDR1 SGDLS, CDR2 YYNGEE. The CDR3 nucleotides read TGTGCCAGCAGCCCCGGGACAGGACTCAATCAGCCCCAGCATTTT. Protein product: CASSPGTGLNQPQHF.

V and J are TRBV6-5 and TRBJ1-2; D may be TRBD1 (5 bases). The CDR3 has 15 residues. The V end was cut by 4 bases, the J end by 2 bases, with 14 bases between. Germline CDR1 and CDR2: MNHEY and SVGAGI. CDR3 nucleotide sequence: TGTGCCAGCAGTTCCGTCCACACAGGAAACTATGGCTACACCTTC. Encoded protein: CASSSVHTGNYGYTF.

The CDR3 here is CAISGGDRAGELFF. DNA for the CDR3: TGTGCCATCAGTGGCGGGGACAGGGCCGGGGAGCTGTTTTTT. The V and J genes are TRBV10-3 and TRBJ2-2; 9 bases fit TRBD1. Per the germline V gene, CDR1 is ENHRY and CDR2 is SYGVKD. The ends lost 4 bases at V and 6 bases at J; junction bases unmatched: 3. CDR3 length: 14 residues.

A remark on this clone: A junction boundary mismatches the germline segment, possibly from a read error. The J gene is TRBJ1-2, the V gene TRBV5-5; D possibly corresponds to TRBD1 (6 bases). The CDR3 has 12 amino acids. In germline, CDR1 is SGHKS, CDR2 YYEKEE (reference sequence). This CDR3 is CASSLFGGPPGF. The CDR3 coding sequence is TGTGCCAGCAGCTTGTTTGGGGGGCCACCCGGGTTC.

The genes are TRBV5-1 and TRBJ2-1, with TRBD2 matching over 7 bases. CDR3 size: 15 residues. V lost 1 base to trimming and J lost 0 bases; unmatched junction nucleotides: 1. Germline V gives CDR1 SGHRS, CDR2 YFSETQ. In nucleotides, the CDR3 is TGCGCCAGCAGCTTGCCGGGGGGCTCCTACAATGAGCAGTTCTTC. Translating gives CASSLPGGSYNEQFF.

V gene TRBV5-8 combines with J gene TRBJ2-1; 12 nucleotides agree with TRBD2. The germline V gene encodes CDR1 SGHTS and CDR2 YDEGEE. The CDR3 spans 15 residues. The junction had 5 bases not matched to a gene; V was cut back by 3 bases and J by 7 bases. The CDR3 DNA reads TGTGCCAGCAGCTCCAGACTAGCGGGAGCGAATGAGCAGTTCTTC. Protein: CASSSRLAGANEQFF.

The V gene is TRBV7-2, the J gene TRBJ2-2, with TRBD2 as a possible D gene (7 bases). The CDR3 extends over 14 amino acids. V gave up 2 bases and J gave up 5 bases, with 9 bases separating them. Per germline, CDR1 SGHTA and CDR2 FQGNSA. The CDR3 DNA reads TGTGCCAGCAGCTTAAGGGGGGGAACCGGGGAGCTGTTTTTT. It yields the protein CASSLRGGTGELFF.